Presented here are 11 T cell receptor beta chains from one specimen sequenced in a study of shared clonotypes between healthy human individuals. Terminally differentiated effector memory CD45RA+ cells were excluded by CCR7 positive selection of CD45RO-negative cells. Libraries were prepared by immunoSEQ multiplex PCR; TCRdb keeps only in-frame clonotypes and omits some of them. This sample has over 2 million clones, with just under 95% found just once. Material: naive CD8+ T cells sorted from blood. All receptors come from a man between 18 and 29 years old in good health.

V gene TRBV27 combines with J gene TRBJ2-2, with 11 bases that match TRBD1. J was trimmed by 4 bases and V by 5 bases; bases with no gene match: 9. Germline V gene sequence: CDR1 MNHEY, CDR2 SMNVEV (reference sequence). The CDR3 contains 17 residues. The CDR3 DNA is TGTGCCAGCAGTGATTTAGTGGGACAGGGGGTCACCGGGGAGCTGTTTTTT. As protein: CASSDLVGQGVTGELFF.

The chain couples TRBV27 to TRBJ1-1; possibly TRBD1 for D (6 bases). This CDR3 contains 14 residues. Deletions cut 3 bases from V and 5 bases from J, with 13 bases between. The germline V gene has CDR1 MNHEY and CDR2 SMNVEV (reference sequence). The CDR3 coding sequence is TGTGCCAGCAGTTTCGGGGGCGCGAGAACTGAAGCTTTCTTT. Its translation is CASSFGGARTEAFF.

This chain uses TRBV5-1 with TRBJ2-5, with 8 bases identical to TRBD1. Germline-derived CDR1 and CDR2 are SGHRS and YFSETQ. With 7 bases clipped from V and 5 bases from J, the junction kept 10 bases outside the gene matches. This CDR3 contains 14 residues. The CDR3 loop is CASHNQGAHETQYF. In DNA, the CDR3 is TGCGCCAGCCATAACCAGGGGGCTCACGAGACCCAGTACTTC.

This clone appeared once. The CDR3 coding sequence is TGTGCCAGCAGCTTCGATTTGGGCACCAACTATGGCTACACCTTC. This translates into CASSFDLGTNYGYTF. The chain joins TRBV5-5 to TRBJ1-2; the D is unclear. The ends were cut back, 2 bases at V and 2 bases at J, with 13 bases in the middle. Per the germline V gene, CDR1 is SGHKS and CDR2 is YYEKEE (reference sequence). The CDR3 is made up of 15 amino acids.

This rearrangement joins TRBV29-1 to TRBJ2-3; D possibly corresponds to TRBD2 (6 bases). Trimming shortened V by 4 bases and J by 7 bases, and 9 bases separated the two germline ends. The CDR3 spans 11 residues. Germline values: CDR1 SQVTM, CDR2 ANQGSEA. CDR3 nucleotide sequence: TGCAGCGTTGGACTAGAGAATACGCAGTATTTT. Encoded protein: CSVGLENTQYF.

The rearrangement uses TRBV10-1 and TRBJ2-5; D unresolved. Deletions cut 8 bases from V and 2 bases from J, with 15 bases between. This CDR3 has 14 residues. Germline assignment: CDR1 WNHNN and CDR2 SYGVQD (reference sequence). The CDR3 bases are TGCGCCAGCGCCAGCAAAACGGAGCAAGAGACCCAGTACTTC. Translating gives CASASKTEQETQYF.

CDR3: CASSLVPDGEAPLHF. The CDR3 nucleotides are TGTGCCAGCAGCTTAGTCCCAGACGGGGAGGCACCCCTCCACTTT. The chain carries TRBV7-8 and TRBJ1-6, with D hard to call. CDR3 length: 15 residues. Between the trimmed V and J ends, which lost 1 base and 11 bases, there was a span of 15 bases. Germline values: CDR1 SGHVS, CDR2 FQNEAQ. Combining the CDR3 with reference TRBV7-8 and TRBJ1-6 gives the whole variable domain GAGVSQSPRYKVAKRGQDVALRCDPISGHVSLFWYQQALGQGPEFLTYFQNEAQLDKSGLPSDRFFAERPEGSVSTLKIQRTQQEDSAVYLCASSLVPDGEAPLHFGNGTRLTVT.

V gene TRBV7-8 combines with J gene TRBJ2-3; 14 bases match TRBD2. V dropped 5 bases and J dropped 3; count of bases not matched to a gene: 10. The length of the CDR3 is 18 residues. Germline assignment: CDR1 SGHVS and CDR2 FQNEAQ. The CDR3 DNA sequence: TGTGCCAGCAGCCCGGGACTAGCGGGAGCGGAGAGGACAGATACGCAGTATTTT. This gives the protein CASSPGLAGAERTDTQYF. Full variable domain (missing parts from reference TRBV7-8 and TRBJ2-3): GAGVSQSPRYKVAKRGQDVALRCDPISGHVSLFWYQQALGQGPEFLTYFQNEAQLDKSGLPSDRFFAERPEGSVSTLKIQRTQQEDSAVYLCASSPGLAGAERTDTQYFGPGTRLTVL.

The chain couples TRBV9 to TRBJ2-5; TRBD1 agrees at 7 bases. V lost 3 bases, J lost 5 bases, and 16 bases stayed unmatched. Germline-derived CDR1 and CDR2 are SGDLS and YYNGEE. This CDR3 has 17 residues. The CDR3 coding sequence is TGTGCCAGCAGCGACCTAGGAAAGGGGGCGCCGGGGGAGACCCAGTACTTC. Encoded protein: CASSDLGKGAPGETQYF. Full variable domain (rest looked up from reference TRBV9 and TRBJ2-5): DSGVTQTPKHLITATGQRVTLRCSPRSGDLSVYWYQQSLDQGLQFLIQYYNGEERAKGNILERFSAQQFPDLHSELNLSSLELGDSALYFCASSDLGKGAPGETQYFGPGTRLLVL.

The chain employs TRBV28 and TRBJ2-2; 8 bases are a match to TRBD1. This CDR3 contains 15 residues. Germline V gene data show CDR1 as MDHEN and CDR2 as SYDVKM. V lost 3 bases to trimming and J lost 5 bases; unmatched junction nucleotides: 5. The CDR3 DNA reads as TGTGCCAGCAGTTTCAGGGGGCTAGTAACCGGGGAGCTGTTTTTT. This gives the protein CASSFRGLVTGELFF.

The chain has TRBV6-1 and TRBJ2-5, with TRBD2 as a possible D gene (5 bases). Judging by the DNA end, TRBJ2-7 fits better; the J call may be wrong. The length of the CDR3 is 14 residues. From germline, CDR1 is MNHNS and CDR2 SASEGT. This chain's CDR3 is CASSEVGISYEQYF. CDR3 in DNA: TGTGCCAGCAGTGAAGTCGGGATCTCCTACGAGCAGTACTTC.